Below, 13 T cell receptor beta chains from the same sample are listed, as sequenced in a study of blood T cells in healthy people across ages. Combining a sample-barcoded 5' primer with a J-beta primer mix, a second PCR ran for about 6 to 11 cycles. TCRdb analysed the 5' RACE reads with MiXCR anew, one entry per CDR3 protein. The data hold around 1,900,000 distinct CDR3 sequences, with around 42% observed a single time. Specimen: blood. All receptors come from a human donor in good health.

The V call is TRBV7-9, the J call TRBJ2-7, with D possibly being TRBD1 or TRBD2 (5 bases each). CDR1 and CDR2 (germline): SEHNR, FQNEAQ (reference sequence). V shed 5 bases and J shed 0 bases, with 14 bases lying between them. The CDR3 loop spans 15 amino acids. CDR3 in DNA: TGTGCCAGCAGCGAGGGACCAGGAAGCTCCTACGAGCAGTACTTC. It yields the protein CASSEGPGSSYEQYF. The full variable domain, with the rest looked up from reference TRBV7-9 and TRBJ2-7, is DTGVSQNPRHKITKRGQNVTFRCDPISEHNRLYWYRQTLGQGPEFLTYFQNEAQLEKSRLLSDRFSAERPKGSFSTLEIQRTEQGDSAMYLCASSEGPGSSYEQYFGPGTRLTVT.

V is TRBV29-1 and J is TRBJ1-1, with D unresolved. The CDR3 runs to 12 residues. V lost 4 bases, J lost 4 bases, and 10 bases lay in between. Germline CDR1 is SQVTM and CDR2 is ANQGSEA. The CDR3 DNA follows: TGCAGCGTTGTGGGTCAAGTCACTGAAGCTTTCTTT. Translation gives CSVVGQVTEAFF.

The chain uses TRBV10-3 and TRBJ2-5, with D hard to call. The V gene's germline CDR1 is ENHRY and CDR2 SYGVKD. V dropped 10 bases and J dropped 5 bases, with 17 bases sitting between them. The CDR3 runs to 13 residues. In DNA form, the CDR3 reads TGTGCCACTTCCACTTTACTGCCGGAGACCCAGTACTTC. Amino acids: CATSTLLPETQYF.

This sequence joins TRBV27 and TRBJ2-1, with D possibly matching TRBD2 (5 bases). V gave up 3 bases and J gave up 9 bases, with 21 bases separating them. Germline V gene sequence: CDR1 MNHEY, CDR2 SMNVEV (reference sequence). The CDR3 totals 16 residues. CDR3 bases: TGTGCCAGCAGTTTTATTTCGGGGATTCTGTCCGGTGAGCAGTTCTTC. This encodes CASSFISGILSGEQFF.

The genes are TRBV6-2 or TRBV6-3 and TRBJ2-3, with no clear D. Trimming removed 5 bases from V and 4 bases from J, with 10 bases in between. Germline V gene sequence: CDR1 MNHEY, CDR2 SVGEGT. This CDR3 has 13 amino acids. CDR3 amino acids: CASSPRVPDTQYF. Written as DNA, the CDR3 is TGTGCCAGCAGTCCTCGGGTCCCAGATACGCAGTATTTT.

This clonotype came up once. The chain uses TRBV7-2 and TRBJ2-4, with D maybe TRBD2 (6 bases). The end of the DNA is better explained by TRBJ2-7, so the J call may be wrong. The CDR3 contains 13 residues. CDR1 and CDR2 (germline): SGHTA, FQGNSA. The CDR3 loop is CASSLPSVNEQYF. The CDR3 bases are TGTGCCAGCAGCTTACCTAGCGTCAACGAGCAGTACTTC.

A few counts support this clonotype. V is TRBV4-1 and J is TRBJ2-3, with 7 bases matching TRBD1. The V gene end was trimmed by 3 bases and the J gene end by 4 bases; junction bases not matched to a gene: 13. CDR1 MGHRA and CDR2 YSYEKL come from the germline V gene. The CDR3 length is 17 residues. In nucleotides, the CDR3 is TGCGCCAGCAGCCAGTCCATGGCACAGGGGCCCGCAGATACGCAGTATTTT. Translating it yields CASSQSMAQGPADTQYF.

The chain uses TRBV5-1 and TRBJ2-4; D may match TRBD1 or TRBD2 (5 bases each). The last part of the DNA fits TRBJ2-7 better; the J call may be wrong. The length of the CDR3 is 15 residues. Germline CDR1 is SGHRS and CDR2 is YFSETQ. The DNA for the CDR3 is TGCGCCAGCAGCTTGGGCGGCAGGGACCCCTACGAGCAGTACTTC. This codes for CASSLGGRDPYEQYF.

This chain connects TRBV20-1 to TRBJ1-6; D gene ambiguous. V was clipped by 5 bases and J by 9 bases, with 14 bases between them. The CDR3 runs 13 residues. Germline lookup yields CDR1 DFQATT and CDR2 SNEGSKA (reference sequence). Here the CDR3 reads CSAGVSRSSPLHF. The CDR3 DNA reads TGCAGTGCTGGGGTAAGCCGGAGTTCACCCCTCCACTTT.

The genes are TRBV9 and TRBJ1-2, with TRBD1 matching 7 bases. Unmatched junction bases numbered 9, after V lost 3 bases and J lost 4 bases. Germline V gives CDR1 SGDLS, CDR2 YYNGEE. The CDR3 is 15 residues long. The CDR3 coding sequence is TGTGCCAGCAGCGCACAGGGGCATGGGGGCTATGGCTACACCTTC. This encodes CASSAQGHGGYGYTF.

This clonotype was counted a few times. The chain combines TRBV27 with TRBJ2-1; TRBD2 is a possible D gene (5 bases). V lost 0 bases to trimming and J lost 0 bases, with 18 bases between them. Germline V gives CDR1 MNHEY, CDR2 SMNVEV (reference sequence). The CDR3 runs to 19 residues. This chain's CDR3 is CASSLSGAAFVNSYNEQFF. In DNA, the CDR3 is TGTGCCAGCAGTTTATCAGGAGCGGCCTTCGTTAACTCCTACAATGAGCAGTTCTTC.

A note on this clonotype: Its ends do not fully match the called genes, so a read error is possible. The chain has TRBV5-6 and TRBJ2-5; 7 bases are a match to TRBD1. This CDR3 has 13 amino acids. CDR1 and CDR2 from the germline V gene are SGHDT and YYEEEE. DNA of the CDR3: TGTGCCGGCAGCATGACAGGGTTGTATGAGCAGTACTTC. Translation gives CAGSMTGLYEQYF.

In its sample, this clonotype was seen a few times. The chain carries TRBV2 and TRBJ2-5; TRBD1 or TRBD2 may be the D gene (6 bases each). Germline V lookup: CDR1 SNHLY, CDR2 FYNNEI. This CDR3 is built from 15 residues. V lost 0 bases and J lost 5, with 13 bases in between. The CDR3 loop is CASSEALRGGETQYF. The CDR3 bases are TGTGCCAGCAGTGAAGCGCTTCGAGGGGGGGAGACCCAGTACTTC.